These T cell receptor beta chains were read from a single sample in a study of OX40 agonist ivuxolimab in advanced cancers. Repertoires were generated with immunoSEQ multiplex PCR, while TCRdb's copy carries only in-frame clones and drops some. Of more than 85,000 clones listed, roughly 90% are singletons. Source: CD4+ or CD8+ T cells sorted from blood, taken in a trial of the OX40 agonist ivuxolimab. The receptors were sampled from an adult with an advanced solid tumor such as melanoma, head and neck, liver or kidney cancer. CDR3s include the opening cysteine and the closing phenylalanine or tryptophan. Fields, in order: J gene, clone size, V gene, D gene, CDR3 protein, CDR3 DNA. A D gene is named only where the DNA matches it firmly. Clone size is given for some rows only: seen once, a few or many times, or a class if the clone is expanded.

j_call: TRBJ2-1
clone_size: .
v_call: TRBV5-1
d_call: .
cdr3_aa: CASSLDGRLGEQFF
cdr3_nt: TGCGCCAGCAGCTTGGATGGGCGTCTGGGGGAGCAGTTCTTC

j_call: TRBJ1-1
clone_size: .
v_call: TRBV6-1
d_call: .
cdr3_aa: CASRTVNTEAFF
cdr3_nt: TGTGCCAGCAGAACCGTTAACACTGAAGCTTTCTTT

j_call: TRBJ1-2
clone_size: .
v_call: TRBV2
d_call: .
cdr3_aa: CASRVGTGGGYTF
cdr3_nt: TGTGCCAGCAGGGTAGGAACCGGGGGTGGCTACACCTTC

j_call: TRBJ2-3
clone_size: .
v_call: TRBV9
d_call: TRBD2
cdr3_aa: CASSVAATSGSTDTQYF
cdr3_nt: TGTGCCAGCAGCGTAGCGGCGACTAGCGGGAGCACAGATACGCAGTATTTT

j_call: TRBJ2-2
clone_size: .
v_call: TRBV7-9
d_call: .
cdr3_aa: CASSPSPLGTGELFF
cdr3_nt: TGTGCCAGCAGCCCCTCTCCCCTCGGGACCGGGGAGCTGTTTTTT

j_call: TRBJ2-1
clone_size: .
v_call: TRBV28
d_call: .
cdr3_aa: CASSFGGMGSYNEQFF
cdr3_nt: TGTGCCAGCAGTTTTGGGGGAATGGGGTCCTACAATGAGCAGTTCTTC

j_call: TRBJ2-7
clone_size: .
v_call: TRBV21-1
d_call: .
cdr3_aa: CASPSGRDPYEQYF
cdr3_nt: TGTGCCAGCCCTAGCGGGAGGGATCCCTACGAGCAGTACTTC

j_call: TRBJ2-3
clone_size: few
v_call: TRBV28
d_call: TRBD2
cdr3_aa: CASRSSGRVGDTQYF
cdr3_nt: TGTGCCAGCAGATCTAGCGGGCGAGTCGGGGATACGCAGTATTTT

j_call: TRBJ2-4
clone_size: .
v_call: TRBV7-2
d_call: .
cdr3_aa: CASSPKGGSGNIQYF
cdr3_nt: TGTGCCAGCAGCCCGAAGGGGGGGTCAGGGAACATTCAGTACTTC

j_call: TRBJ2-7
clone_size: .
v_call: TRBV7-9
d_call: TRBD1
cdr3_aa: CASSPRGQRYEQYF
cdr3_nt: TGTGCCAGCAGCCCAAGGGGACAGCGATACGAGCAGTACTTC

j_call: TRBJ1-2
clone_size: .
v_call: TRBV28
d_call: .
cdr3_aa: CASSLLNGNYGYTF
cdr3_nt: TGTGCCAGCAGTTTACTAAACGGAAACTATGGCTACACCTTC

j_call: TRBJ2-1
clone_size: .
v_call: TRBV9
d_call: .
cdr3_aa: CASSVSIGSSYNEQFF
cdr3_nt: TGTGCCAGCAGCGTCTCAATCGGGAGCTCCTACAATGAGCAGTTCTTC

j_call: TRBJ2-3
clone_size: .
v_call: TRBV5-1
d_call: TRBD1
cdr3_aa: CASSASGQGADTQYF
cdr3_nt: TGCGCCAGCAGCGCATCGGGACAGGGGGCAGATACGCAGTATTTT

j_call: TRBJ2-5
clone_size: .
v_call: TRBV6-5
d_call: TRBD2
cdr3_aa: CASSPGLAGETQYF
cdr3_nt: TGTGCCAGCAGCCCTGGACTAGCGGGAGAGACCCAGTACTTC

j_call: TRBJ2-3
clone_size: .
v_call: TRBV7-2
d_call: .
cdr3_aa: CASSLISVGTDTQYF
cdr3_nt: TGTGCCAGCAGCTTAATTAGCGTAGGCACAGATACGCAGTATTTT

j_call: TRBJ2-5
clone_size: .
v_call: TRBV6-4
d_call: .
cdr3_aa: CASRRRQGTANLKETQYF
cdr3_nt: TGTGCCAGCAGACGAAGGCAGGGGACCGCTAATTTAAAAGAGACCCAGTACTTC

j_call: TRBJ1-2
clone_size: .
v_call: TRBV4-2
d_call: .
cdr3_aa: CASSLGPGGNYGYTF
cdr3_nt: TGTGCCAGCAGCCTCGGGCCTGGAGGAAACTATGGCTACACCTTC

j_call: TRBJ2-1
clone_size: .
v_call: TRBV9
d_call: .
cdr3_aa: CASSVNTGLFNEQFF
cdr3_nt: TGTGCCAGCAGCGTGAACACAGGTCTTTTCAATGAGCAGTTCTTC

j_call: TRBJ2-6
clone_size: .
v_call: TRBV7-3
d_call: .
cdr3_aa: CASSLANRALVSGANVLTF
cdr3_nt: TGTGCCAGCAGCTTGGCGAACAGGGCCCTAGTTAGCGGGGCCAACGTCCTGACTTTC

j_call: TRBJ2-1
clone_size: .
v_call: TRBV7-9
d_call: TRBD2
cdr3_aa: CASGATSGRDEQFF
cdr3_nt: TGTGCCAGCGGGGCGACTAGCGGGAGGGATGAGCAGTTCTTC

j_call: TRBJ1-1
clone_size: .
v_call: TRBV18
d_call: .
cdr3_aa: CASSPDKNTEAFF
cdr3_nt: TGTGCCAGCTCACCAGACAAGAACACTGAAGCTTTCTTT

j_call: TRBJ1-1
clone_size: .
v_call: TRBV7-2
d_call: TRBD1
cdr3_aa: CASRQTPGGGTEAFF
cdr3_nt: TGTGCCAGCAGGCAAACCCCAGGGGGTGGGACTGAAGCTTTCTTT

j_call: TRBJ2-1
clone_size: .
v_call: TRBV6-5
d_call: .
cdr3_aa: CASSLASSYNEQFF
cdr3_nt: TGTGCCAGCAGCCTAGCGAGCTCCTACAATGAGCAGTTCTTC

j_call: TRBJ2-1
clone_size: .
v_call: TRBV2
d_call: TRBD2
cdr3_aa: CASSSWGGEAQFF
cdr3_nt: TGTGCCAGCAGCTCCTGGGGGGGGGAGGCGCAGTTCTTC

j_call: TRBJ2-7
clone_size: .
v_call: TRBV4-1
d_call: .
cdr3_aa: CASSQGTSRAYEQYF
cdr3_nt: TGCGCCAGCAGCCAAGGGACTTCCCGTGCCTACGAGCAGTACTTC

j_call: TRBJ2-7
clone_size: .
v_call: TRBV18
d_call: .
cdr3_aa: CASSPGSGTYEQYF
cdr3_nt: TGTGCCAGCTCACCTGGTTCGGGTACCTACGAGCAGTACTTC

j_call: TRBJ2-5
clone_size: .
v_call: TRBV21-1
d_call: .
cdr3_aa: CASSKVRTSGSSRETQYF
cdr3_nt: TGTGCCAGCAGCAAAGTTCGGACTAGCGGGAGTAGTAGAGAGACCCAGTACTTC

j_call: TRBJ2-7
clone_size: .
v_call: TRBV5-1
d_call: .
cdr3_aa: CASSLWLKGGYSYEQYF
cdr3_nt: TGCGCCAGCAGCTTATGGCTCAAAGGCGGGTACTCCTACGAGCAGTACTTC

j_call: TRBJ2-1
clone_size: .
v_call: TRBV2
d_call: .
cdr3_aa: CASSLRDVGYNEQFF
cdr3_nt: TGTGCCAGCAGCCTCAGGGACGTCGGCTACAATGAGCAGTTCTTC

j_call: TRBJ2-7
clone_size: .
v_call: TRBV4-3
d_call: TRBD1
cdr3_aa: CASSQDFRDSTYEQYF
cdr3_nt: TGCGCCAGCAGCCAAGACTTCCGGGACAGTACCTACGAGCAGTACTTC

j_call: TRBJ2-1
clone_size: .
v_call: TRBV6-4
d_call: TRBD2
cdr3_aa: CASSLGLAGGEQFF
cdr3_nt: TGTGCCAGCAGTTTAGGACTAGCGGGGGGTGAGCAGTTCTTC

j_call: TRBJ2-1
clone_size: .
v_call: TRBV7-2
d_call: TRBD2
cdr3_aa: CASSLVLAGAGEQFF
cdr3_nt: TGTGCCAGCAGCTTAGTGCTAGCGGGAGCAGGAGAGCAGTTCTTC

j_call: TRBJ2-1
clone_size: .
v_call: TRBV18
d_call: TRBD2
cdr3_aa: CASSPGLAHNEQFF
cdr3_nt: TGTGCCAGCTCACCGGGACTAGCCCACAATGAGCAGTTCTTC

j_call: TRBJ2-5
clone_size: .
v_call: TRBV7-2
d_call: TRBD1
cdr3_aa: CASSLGWTGIGETQYF
cdr3_nt: TGTGCCAGCAGCTTAGGGTGGACAGGGATAGGAGAGACCCAGTACTTC

j_call: TRBJ1-3
clone_size: .
v_call: TRBV18
d_call: TRBD1
cdr3_aa: CASSPGQGVTGNTIYF
cdr3_nt: TGTGCCAGCTCACCAGGACAGGGTGTAACTGGAAACACCATATATTTT

j_call: TRBJ2-1
clone_size: .
v_call: TRBV7-2
d_call: TRBD2
cdr3_aa: CASSLTGGEQFF
cdr3_nt: TGTGCCAGCAGCTTGACGGGGGGTGAGCAGTTCTTC